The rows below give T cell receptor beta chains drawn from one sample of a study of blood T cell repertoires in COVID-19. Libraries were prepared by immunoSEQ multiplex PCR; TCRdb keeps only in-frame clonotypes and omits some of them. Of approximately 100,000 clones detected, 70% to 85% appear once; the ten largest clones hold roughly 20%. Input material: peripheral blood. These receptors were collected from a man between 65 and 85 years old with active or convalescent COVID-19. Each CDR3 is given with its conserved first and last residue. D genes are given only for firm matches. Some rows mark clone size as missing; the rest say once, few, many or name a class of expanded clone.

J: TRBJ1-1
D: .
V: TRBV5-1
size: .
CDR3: CASSLAEAGWNTEAFF
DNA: TGCGCCAGCAGCTTGGCGGAGGCGGGCTGGAACACTGAAGCTTTCTTT

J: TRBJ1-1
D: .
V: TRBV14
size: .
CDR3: CASSRGHLNTEAFF
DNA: TGTGCCAGCAGCCGGGGACACTTGAACACTGAAGCTTTCTTT

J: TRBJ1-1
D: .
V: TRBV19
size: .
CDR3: CASSIRGDITEAFF
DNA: TGTGCCAGTAGTATCAGGGGCGATATCACTGAAGCTTTCTTT

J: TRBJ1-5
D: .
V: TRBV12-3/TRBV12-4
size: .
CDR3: CASSLGSQGPQHF
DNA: TGTGCCAGCAGTTTGGGGTCGCAGGGGCCCCAGCATTTT

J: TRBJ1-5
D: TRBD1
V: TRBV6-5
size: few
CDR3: CASSRTGMNQPQHF
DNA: TGTGCCAGCAGTCGGACAGGGATGAATCAGCCCCAGCATTTT

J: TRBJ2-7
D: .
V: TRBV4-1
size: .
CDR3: CASSQGPDLGRYEQYF
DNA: TGCGCCAGCAGCCAGGGGCCGGACCTCGGTAGGTACGAGCAGTACTTC

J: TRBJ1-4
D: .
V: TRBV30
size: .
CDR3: CAVAGATNEKLFF
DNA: TGTGCAGTCGCGGGGGCGACTAATGAAAAACTGTTTTTT

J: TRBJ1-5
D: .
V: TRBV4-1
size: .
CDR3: CASSQDFGVLGQPQHF
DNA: TGCGCCAGCAGCCAAGATTTCGGGGTTCTTGGTCAGCCCCAGCATTTT

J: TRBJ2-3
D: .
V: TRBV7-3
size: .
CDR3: CASSEGDTQYF
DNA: TGTGCCAGCAGCGAGGGTGATACGCAGTATTTT

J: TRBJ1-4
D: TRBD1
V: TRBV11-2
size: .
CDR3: CASSHWRDRGYEKLFF
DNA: TGTGCCAGCAGCCATTGGAGGGACAGGGGATATGAAAAACTGTTTTTT

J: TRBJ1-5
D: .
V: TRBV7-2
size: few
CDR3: CASSLVGNQPQHF
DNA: TGTGCCAGCAGCTTAGTCGGCAATCAGCCCCAGCATTTT

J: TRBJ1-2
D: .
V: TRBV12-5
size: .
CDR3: CASGLRGRTYGYTF
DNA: TGTGCTAGTGGTTTAAGAGGGCGTACCTATGGCTACACCTTC

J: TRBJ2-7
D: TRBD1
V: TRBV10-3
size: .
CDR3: CAISQGQTISYEQYF
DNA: TGTGCCATCTCCCAGGGACAGACTATTTCCTACGAGCAGTACTTC

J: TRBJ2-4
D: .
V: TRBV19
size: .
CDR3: CASSTPGQKNIQYF
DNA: TGTGCCAGTAGTACTCCGGGACAAAAAAACATTCAGTACTTC

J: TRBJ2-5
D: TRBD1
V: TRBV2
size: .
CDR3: CASSGQGSGTQYF
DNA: TGTGCCAGCAGTGGACAGGGGAGTGGGACCCAGTACTTC

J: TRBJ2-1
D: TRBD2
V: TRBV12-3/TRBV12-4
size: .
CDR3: CASRLADNEQFF
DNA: TGTGCCAGCAGACTAGCGGACAATGAGCAGTTCTTC

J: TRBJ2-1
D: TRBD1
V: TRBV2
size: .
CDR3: CASSGTGGINEQFF
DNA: TGTGCCAGCAGTGGGACAGGGGGTATCAATGAGCAGTTCTTC

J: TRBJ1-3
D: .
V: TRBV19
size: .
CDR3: CASNTGNSGNTIYF
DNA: TGTGCCAGTAATACAGGGAACTCTGGAAACACCATATATTTT

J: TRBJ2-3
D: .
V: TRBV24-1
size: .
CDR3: CATSDQTDTQYF
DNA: TGTGCCACCAGTGACCAGACAGATACGCAGTATTTT

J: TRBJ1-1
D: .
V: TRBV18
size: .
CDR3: CASSPPSTDEAFF
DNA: TGTGCCAGCTCACCACCCTCGACAGATGAAGCTTTCTTT

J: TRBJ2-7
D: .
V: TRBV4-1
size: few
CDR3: CASSQGNEQYF
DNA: TGCGCCAGCAGCCAAGGTAACGAGCAGTACTTC

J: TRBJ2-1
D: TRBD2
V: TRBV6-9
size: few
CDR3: CASSYSSREDVNEQFF
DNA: TGTGCCAGCAGTTATTCGTCGCGGGAGGATGTCAATGAGCAGTTCTTC

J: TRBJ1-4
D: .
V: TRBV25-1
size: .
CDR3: CASSKPTATNEKLFF
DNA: TGTGCCAGCAGTAAACCCACTGCAACTAATGAAAAACTGTTTTTT

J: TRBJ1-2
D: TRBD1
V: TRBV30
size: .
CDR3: CAWSPGQGKINYGYTF
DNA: TGTGCCTGGAGTCCGGGACAGGGGAAGATTAACTATGGCTACACCTTC

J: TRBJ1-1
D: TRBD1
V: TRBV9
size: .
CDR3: CASSPRQGNEAFF
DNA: TGTGCCAGCAGCCCTCGACAGGGTAATGAAGCTTTCTTT

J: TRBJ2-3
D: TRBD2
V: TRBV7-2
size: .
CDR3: CASSLGLAGGLTDTQYF
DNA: TGTGCCAGCAGCTTAGGGCTAGCGGGAGGGCTCACAGATACGCAGTATTTT

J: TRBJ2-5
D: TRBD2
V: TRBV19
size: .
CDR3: CASSAGTTGTQYF
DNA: TGTGCCAGTAGTGCCGGGACTACAGGGACCCAGTACTTC

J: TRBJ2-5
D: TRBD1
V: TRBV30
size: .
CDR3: CAWSGTGGKTQYF
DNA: TGTGCCTGGAGTGGGACAGGGGGGAAGACCCAGTACTTC

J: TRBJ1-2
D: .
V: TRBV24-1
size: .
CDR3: CATSGNNYGYTF
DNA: TGTGCCACCAGCGGGAACAACTATGGCTACACCTTC

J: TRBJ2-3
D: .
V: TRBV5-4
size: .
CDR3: CASSDSRSPDTQYF
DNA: TGTGCCAGCAGCGACAGTAGGAGTCCCGATACGCAGTATTTT

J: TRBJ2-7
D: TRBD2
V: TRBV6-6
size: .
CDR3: CASRTGTSYPYEQYF
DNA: TGTGCCAGCAGAACCGGGACTAGCTACCCCTACGAGCAGTACTTC

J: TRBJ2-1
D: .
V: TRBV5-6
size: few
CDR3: CASSQSRTAPYNEQFF
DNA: TGTGCCAGCAGCCAGTCCCGGACAGCTCCCTACAATGAGCAGTTCTTC

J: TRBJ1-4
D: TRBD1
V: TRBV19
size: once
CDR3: CASTRGTGLSF
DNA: TGTGCCAGTACCAGAGGGACAGGATTATCTTTT

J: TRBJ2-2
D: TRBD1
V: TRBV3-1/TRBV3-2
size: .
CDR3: CASSQALGGPKAGELFF
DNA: TGTGCCAGCAGCCAAGCTTTAGGGGGCCCTAAGGCCGGGGAGCTGTTTTTT

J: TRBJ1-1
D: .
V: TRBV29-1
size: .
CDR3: CSVVSRGKNTEAFF
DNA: TGCAGCGTTGTAAGCAGGGGAAAGAACACTGAAGCTTTCTTT

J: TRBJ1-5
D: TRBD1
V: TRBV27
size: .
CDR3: CASSWGVGQGKSNQPQHF
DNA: TGTGCCAGCAGTTGGGGAGTCGGACAGGGGAAAAGCAATCAGCCCCAGCATTTT

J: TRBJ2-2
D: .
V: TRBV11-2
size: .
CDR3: CASSSPRGYTGELFF
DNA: TGTGCCAGCAGCTCCCCTAGGGGTTACACCGGGGAGCTGTTTTTT

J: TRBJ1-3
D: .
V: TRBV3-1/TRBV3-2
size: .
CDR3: CASRTAGNTIYF
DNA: TGTGCCAGCAGGACAGCTGGAAACACCATATATTTT

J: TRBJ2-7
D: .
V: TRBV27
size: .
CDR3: CASSLEQGWDEQYF
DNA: TGTGCCAGCAGTTTGGAACAGGGTTGGGACGAGCAGTACTTC

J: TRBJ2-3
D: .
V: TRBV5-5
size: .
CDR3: CASSPGTLRSTDTQYF
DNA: TGTGCCAGCAGCCCCGGGACTCTGCGGAGCACAGATACGCAGTATTTT

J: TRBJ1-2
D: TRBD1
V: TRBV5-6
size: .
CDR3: CASSLVTGGSYGYTF
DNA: TGTGCCAGCAGCTTGGTCACAGGGGGCAGCTATGGCTACACCTTC

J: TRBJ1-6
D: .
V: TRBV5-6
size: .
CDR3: CASSRNRVPYNSPLHF
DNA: TGTGCCAGCAGCCGGAACAGGGTCCCTTATAATTCACCCCTCCACTTT

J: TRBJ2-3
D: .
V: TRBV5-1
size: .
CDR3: CASSSRVVGGASTDTQYF
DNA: TGCGCCAGCAGCTCCAGGGTTGTAGGGGGGGCCAGCACAGATACGCAGTATTTT

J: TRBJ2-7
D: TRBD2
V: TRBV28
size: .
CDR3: CASSTSGRTSYEQYF
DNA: TGTGCCAGCAGTACTAGCGGGAGGACGTCCTACGAGCAGTACTTC

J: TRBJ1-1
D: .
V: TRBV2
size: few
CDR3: CASTHVQVDEAFF
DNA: TGTGCCAGCACCCACGTCCAGGTAGATGAAGCTTTCTTT

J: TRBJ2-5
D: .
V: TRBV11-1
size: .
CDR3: CASSGLTAGTQYF
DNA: TGTGCCAGCAGCGGCCTTACAGCGGGGACCCAGTACTTC

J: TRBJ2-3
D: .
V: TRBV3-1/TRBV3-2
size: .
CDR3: CASSQGAVGTQYF
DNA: TGTGCCAGCAGCCAAGGAGCGGTAGGTACGCAGTATTTT

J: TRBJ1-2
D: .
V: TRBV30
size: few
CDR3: CARTRGKYGYTF
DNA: TGTGCCCGGACACGGGGGAAGTATGGCTACACCTTC

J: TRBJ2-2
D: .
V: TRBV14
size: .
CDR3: CASSQDAGRHTGELFF
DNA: TGTGCCAGCAGCCAAGACGCAGGGCGGCACACCGGGGAGCTGTTTTTT

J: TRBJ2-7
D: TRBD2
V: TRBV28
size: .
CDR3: CASSLGRAEQYF
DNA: TGTGCCAGCAGTTTAGGGAGGGCTGAGCAGTACTTC

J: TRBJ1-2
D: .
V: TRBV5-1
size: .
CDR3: CASKEPGALNYGYTF
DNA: TGCGCCAGCAAGGAACCAGGGGCTCTTAACTATGGCTACACCTTC

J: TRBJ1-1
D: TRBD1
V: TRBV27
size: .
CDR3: CASKRQGKGEAFF
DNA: TGTGCCAGCAAACGACAGGGGAAAGGTGAAGCTTTCTTT

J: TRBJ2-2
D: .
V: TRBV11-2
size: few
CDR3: CARLSRHTGELFF
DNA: TGTGCCAGGCTGTCGCGGCACACCGGGGAGCTGTTTTTT

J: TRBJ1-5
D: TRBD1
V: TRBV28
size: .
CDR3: CASRDRGIGDQPQHF
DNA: TGTGCCAGCAGGGACAGGGGGATTGGTGATCAGCCCCAGCATTTT